Sequencing of this TCR beta chain was carried out in a study of blood T cells in healthy people across ages. Peripheral blood was drawn, roughly 10 milliliters per donor. The CDR3 is 18 amino acids. Germline CDR1 is SEHNR and CDR2 is FQNEAQ (reference sequence). V shed 5 bases, J shed 2 bases, and the junction held 15 bases outside the gene matches. Through a sample-barcoded 5' primer and a J-beta primer mix, a second PCR was run for roughly 7 to 12 cycles. TCRdb re-derived calls from the 5' RACE reads in MiXCR, one entry per CDR3 protein. This table has 760,000 or so distinct CDR3 sequences, 20% to 25% appearing once. This sample also appeared in a second study, on T cells of mothers and their children.

Sequencing used blood. This chain links TRBV7-9 with TRBJ2-1; 7 nucleotides agree with TRBD2. This clonotype originated in a boy between 10 and 17 years old in good health. DNA of the CDR3: TGTGCCAGCAGCCCCATCCCTCGATCTAGCGGACCCTACAATGAGCAGTTCTTC. It codes for CASSPIPRSSGPYNEQFF.